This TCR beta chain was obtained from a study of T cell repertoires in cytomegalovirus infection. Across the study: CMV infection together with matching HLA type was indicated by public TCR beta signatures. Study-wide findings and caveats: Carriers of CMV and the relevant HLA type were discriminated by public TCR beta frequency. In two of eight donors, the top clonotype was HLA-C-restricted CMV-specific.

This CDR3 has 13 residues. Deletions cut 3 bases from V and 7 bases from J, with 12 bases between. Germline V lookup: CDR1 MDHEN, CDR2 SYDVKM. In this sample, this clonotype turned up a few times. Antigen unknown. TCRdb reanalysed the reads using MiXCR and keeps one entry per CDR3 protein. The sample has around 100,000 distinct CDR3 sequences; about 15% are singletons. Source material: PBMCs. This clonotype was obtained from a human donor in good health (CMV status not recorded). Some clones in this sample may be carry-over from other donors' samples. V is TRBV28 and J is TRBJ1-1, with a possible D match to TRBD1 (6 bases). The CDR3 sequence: CASSFPPQGEAFF. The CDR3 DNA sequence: TGTGCCAGCAGTTTCCCCCCACAGGGTGAAGCTTTCTTT.